This TCR beta chain was sequenced for a study of shared clonotypes between healthy human individuals. Whole-study findings and limits: It was the few donors that limited the genetic and exposure-history diversity represented. Only blood underwent sampling, and tissue repertoires likely differ.

The CDR3 runs 14 residues. Germline CDR1 and CDR2: SGHRS and YFSETQ. V shed 2 bases and J shed 8 bases, with 13 bases lying between them. This clone was observed a handful of times. Antigen: not known. Each cell subset's genomic DNA was divided evenly among several immunoSEQ plates. Ten immunoSEQ deep assay plates held the unsorted PBMC DNA. The assay was immunoSEQ multiplex PCR, and TCRdb's table has in-frame clones only and misses some. The sample lists about 560,000 clones; just over 75% were seen once. The chain uses TRBV5-1 and TRBJ1-4; D possibly corresponds to TRBD1 (5 bases). The source is a woman in her thirties or forties in good health. Some clones in this sample may be carry-over from other donors' samples. The sequencing input was PBMCs. CDR3 nucleotides: TGCGCCAGCAGCTTCAGGCAGGGTACGGAAAAACTGTTTTTT. Protein product: CASSFRQGTEKLFF.